What follows are 26 T cell receptor beta chains derived from one specimen sequenced in a study of blood T cell repertoires in COVID-19. Using immunoSEQ multiplex PCR, the repertoire was profiled, and TCRdb retains in-frame clones only, with some absent. The sample shows approximately 100,000 clones, approximately 90% of them seen only once. Sequencing input: peripheral blood. These receptors all stem from a human donor with acute or convalescent COVID-19. The donor label of this sample is uncertain.

The chain carries TRBV15 and TRBJ1-3, with 7 nucleotides matching TRBD1. Germline CDR1 is LNHNV and CDR2 is YYDKDF (reference sequence). This CDR3 contains 15 residues. Trimming cost V 1 base and J 4 bases; bases outside gene matches: 4. This CDR3 is CATSRAGQDGNTIYF. CDR3 bases: TGTGCCACCAGCAGAGCCGGACAGGACGGAAACACCATATATTTT.

The chain uses TRBV2 and TRBJ1-2; 8 positions agree with TRBD1. The germline CDR1 and CDR2 sequences are SNHLY and FYNNEI. V was pared by 6 bases and J by 4 bases, with 7 bases of the junction left unmatched. The CDR3 contains 14 residues. The CDR3: CASSRGPDLYGYTF. CDR3 nucleotides: TGTGCCAGCAGCAGGGGGCCTGACCTCTATGGCTACACCTTC.

This sequence joins TRBV28 and TRBJ1-1, with D perhaps matching TRBD1 (5 bases). With 6 bases removed from V and 6 bases from J, the gap between germline ends came to 20 bases. CDR3 size: 15 residues. Germline V lookup: CDR1 MDHEN, CDR2 SYDVKM. The CDR3 nucleotides read TGTGCCAGCAGATCGACAGTTGGGTTTGGGCCTGAAGCTTTCTTT. Protein product: CASRSTVGFGPEAFF.

The chain uses TRBV5-1 and TRBJ1-2; possible D gene TRBD1, 5 bases. V was pared by 2 bases and J by 5 bases, with 10 bases between. The CDR3 totals 13 residues. CDR1 and CDR2 (germline): SGHRS, YFSETQ. CDR3 bases: TGCGCCAGCAGCTTCGGGGGGGAATATGGCTACACCTTC. Its translation: CASSFGGEYGYTF. Filled out from reference TRBV5-1 and TRBJ1-2, the complete variable domain reads KAGVTQTPRYLIKTRGQQVTLSCSPISGHRSVSWYQQTPGQGLQFLFEYFSETQRNKGNFPGRFSGRQFSNSRSEMNVSTLELGDSALYLCASSFGGEYGYTFGSGTRLTVV.

V gene TRBV7-9 combines with J gene TRBJ1-2; the D gene is possibly TRBD1 (5 bases). This CDR3 is built from 12 residues. The V gene's germline CDR1 is SEHNR and CDR2 FQNEAQ (reference sequence). Trimming shortened V by 1 base and J by 5 bases, and 5 bases separated the two germline ends. The CDR3 DNA reads TGTGCCAGCAGCTTAGGGACATATGGCTACACCTTC. It is translated as CASSLGTYGYTF. Full variable domain (missing parts from reference TRBV7-9 and TRBJ1-2): DTGVSQNPRHKITKRGQNVTFRCDPISEHNRLYWYRQTLGQGPEFLTYFQNEAQLEKSRLLSDRFSAERPKGSFSTLEIQRTEQGDSAMYLCASSLGTYGYTFGSGTRLTVV.

The V gene is TRBV6-5, the J gene TRBJ1-4; maybe TRBD1 (5 bases). Germline CDR1 MNHEY, CDR2 SVGAGI. With 6 bases removed from V and 8 bases from J, the gap between germline ends came to 13 bases. The CDR3 extends over 13 amino acids. CDR3 loop: CASRITAGEKLFF. In DNA, the CDR3 is TGTGCCAGCAGAATTACGGCAGGGGAAAAACTGTTTTTT.

The V and J genes are TRBV19 and TRBJ2-4, with 12 bases lining up with TRBD2. The CDR3 consists of 14 residues. Germline V lookup: CDR1 LNHDA, CDR2 SQIVND (reference sequence). With 5 bases clipped from V and 9 bases from J, the junction kept 5 bases outside the gene matches. CDR3 sequence reads: CASSLAGGPGIQYF. The DNA of the CDR3 is TGTGCCAGTAGTCTAGCGGGGGGGCCTGGCATTCAGTACTTC.

The V gene is TRBV6-1, the J gene TRBJ2-2; D is undetermined. The CDR3 is 15 residues long. Germline values: CDR1 MNHNS, CDR2 SASEGT. Trimming took 6 bases from V and 0 from J, leaving 11 bases between them. The chain's CDR3 is CASRITAANTGELFF. CDR3 sequence (DNA): TGTGCCAGCAGGATCACTGCTGCGAACACCGGGGAGCTGTTTTTT.

V gene TRBV7-9 combines with J gene TRBJ1-5; no definite D call. The CDR3 has 12 residues. Deletions cut 3 bases from V and 5 bases from J, with 5 bases between. Germline V gives CDR1 SEHNR, CDR2 FQNEAQ (reference sequence). Here the CDR3 reads CASSFSYQPQHF. DNA for the CDR3: TGTGCCAGCAGCTTTTCATATCAGCCCCAGCATTTT.

The chain combines TRBV30 with TRBJ2-1; 10 bases are shared with TRBD2. J lost 7 bases, V lost 1 base, and 7 bases had no gene match. This CDR3 comprises 15 residues. Germline V gene sequence: CDR1 GTSNPN, CDR2 SVGIG (reference sequence). The CDR3 here is CAWSGTSGGLNEQFF. CDR3 in DNA: TGTGCCTGGAGTGGGACTAGCGGCGGATTAAATGAGCAGTTCTTC.

The CDR3 nucleotides are TGCGGGAGGGAGGGCCTCACCTACAATGAGCAGTTCTTC. This gives the protein CGREGLTYNEQFF. The chain couples TRBV12-2 to TRBJ2-1; the D call TRBD2 from the table was never checked on the DNA. TRBV12-2 is a known pseudogene. This CDR3 spans 13 amino acids.

This chain joins TRBV19 and TRBJ1-2; the match to TRBD1 covers 7 bases. From germline, CDR1 is LNHDA and CDR2 SQIVND (reference sequence). This CDR3 comprises 16 residues. Germline trimming cut 3 bases from V and 9 bases from J; bases unmatched to any gene: 16. CDR3 nucleotide sequence: TGTGCCAGTAGTATCACTCGACAGGGCCTATCTCTAAGCTACACCTTC. It is translated as CASSITRQGLSLSYTF.

The chain links TRBV5-1 to TRBJ2-1; 10 bases match TRBD2. The CDR3 spans 15 residues. After removal of 1 base from V and 6 bases from J, the junction contained 4 bases not matched to a gene. The germline V gene encodes CDR1 SGHRS and CDR2 YFSETQ. The CDR3 DNA sequence: TGCGCCAGCAGCTTGAGCCTAGCGGGGGCCAATGAGCAGTTCTTC. The encoded protein is CASSLSLAGANEQFF. The full variable domain, rest sourced from reference TRBV5-1 and TRBJ2-1, is KAGVTQTPRYLIKTRGQQVTLSCSPISGHRSVSWYQQTPGQGLQFLFEYFSETQRNKGNFPGRFSGRQFSNSRSEMNVSTLELGDSALYLCASSLSLAGANEQFFGPGTRLTVL.

The chain combines TRBV7-2 with TRBJ1-1; TRBD1 might be the D (6 bases). CDR3 size: 15 residues. Trimming removed 5 bases from V and 1 base from J, with 14 bases in between. Germline V lookup: CDR1 SGHTA, CDR2 FQGNSA. The CDR3 nucleotides read TGTGCCAGCAGCCCCTGGACAGCGCCGAACACTGAAGCTTTCTTT. It codes for CASSPWTAPNTEAFF.

The V gene is TRBV4-3, the J gene TRBJ2-1; TRBD2 agrees at 13 bases. The germline CDR1 and CDR2 sequences are LGHNA and YSLEER. The CDR3 spans 16 residues. Trimming at V came to 3 bases and at J to 2 bases, leaving 1 base not matched to a gene. This CDR3 is CASSHGLAGAYNEQFF. Written as DNA, the CDR3 is TGCGCCAGCAGCCACGGACTAGCGGGAGCCTACAATGAGCAGTTCTTC.

This rearrangement joins TRBV7-9 to TRBJ1-2; the D gene is possibly TRBD1 (5 bases). V lost 3 bases to trimming and J lost 4 bases, with 9 bases between them. CDR1 is SEHNR and CDR2 is FQNEAQ in the germline V gene (reference sequence). This CDR3 has 13 amino acids. The CDR3 here is CASSLTETYGYTF. The CDR3 nucleotides read TGTGCCAGCAGCTTGACAGAGACCTATGGCTACACCTTC.

The sample holds one count of this clone. This chain joins TRBV9 and TRBJ2-1, with unresolved D. Germline CDR1 reads SGDLS; CDR2 reads YYNGEE. V lost 0 bases to trimming and J lost 8 bases, with 6 bases between them. This CDR3 has 12 residues. DNA for the CDR3: TGTGCCAGCAGCGTAGTGGAGTATGAGCAGTTCTTC. Protein: CASSVVEYEQFF.

V gene TRBV7-9 combines with J gene TRBJ1-1, with 10 bases lining up with TRBD1. The germline V gene has CDR1 SEHNR and CDR2 FQNEAQ (reference sequence). CDR3 size: 14 residues. Unmatched junction bases numbered 3, after V lost 1 base and J lost 7 bases. The CDR3 sequence is CASSLVRTGGEAFF. In nucleotides, the CDR3 is TGTGCCAGCAGCTTAGTCCGGACAGGGGGTGAAGCTTTCTTT.

The CDR3 region is CASSKFDRGNYGYTF. For the CDR3, the DNA is TGTGCCAGCAGCAAGTTCGACAGGGGGAACTATGGCTACACCTTC. The V gene is TRBV6-5, the J gene TRBJ1-2, with 9 bases fitting TRBD1. This CDR3 is 15 amino acids long. V lost 6 bases, J lost 2 bases, and 7 bases stayed unmatched. From germline, CDR1 is MNHEY and CDR2 SVGAGI.

This clone has a handful of counts. The chain couples TRBV5-1 to TRBJ1-6, with D perhaps matching TRBD1 (6 bases). The germline CDR1 and CDR2 sequences are SGHRS and YFSETQ. The germline V and J ends were trimmed by 0 bases and 4 bases, with 11 bases remaining between them. CDR3 size: 16 residues. As DNA, the CDR3 is TGCGCCAGCAGCTTGGGGGACACCAAATATAATTCACCCCTCCACTTT. Translated, it gives CASSLGDTKYNSPLHF.

V and J are TRBV18 and TRBJ1-5, with D tentatively TRBD1 (5 bases). Germline lookup yields CDR1 KGHSH and CDR2 LQKENI. CDR3 size: 13 residues. With 6 bases removed from V and 7 bases from J, the gap between germline ends came to 13 bases. The CDR3 region has the DNA TGTGCCAGCTCCGGGGGGTCACGGCAGCCCCAGCATTTT. It codes for CASSGGSRQPQHF.

The sample holds a few counts of this clone. The chain is built from TRBV6-6 and TRBJ1-2, with unresolved D. CDR1 is MNHNY and CDR2 is SVGAGI in the germline V gene (reference sequence). Between the trimmed V and J ends, which lost 2 bases and 0 bases, there was a span of 13 bases. This CDR3 spans 16 amino acids. CDR3 residues: CASSYSERGANYGYTF. The CDR3 DNA reads as TGTGCCAGCAGTTACAGCGAGCGGGGAGCTAACTATGGCTACACCTTC.

This sequence joins TRBV28 and TRBJ2-1; TRBD2 agrees at 9 bases. In germline, CDR1 is MDHEN, CDR2 SYDVKM. The CDR3 is 15 residues long. V lost 3 bases and J lost 10; bases outside the gene matches: 10. The CDR3 DNA sequence: TGTGCCAGCAGTTTGAAGGGGCTAGCGGGACGAGAGCAGTTCTTC. Protein product: CASSLKGLAGREQFF. The full variable domain, completed using reference TRBV28 and TRBJ2-1, is DVKVTQSSRYLVKRTGEKVFLECVQDMDHENMFWYRQDPGLGLRLIYFSYDVKMKEKGDIPEGYSVSREKKERFSLILESASTNQTSMYLCASSLKGLAGREQFFGPGTRLTVL.

The CDR3, as DNA: TGTGCCAGTAGTACCCCGTTTTCGGGCTACACCTTC. Its translation is CASSTPFSGYTF. This chain links TRBV19 with TRBJ1-2, with D uncertain. The CDR3 runs to 12 residues. With 4 bases removed from V and 8 bases from J, the gap between germline ends came to 11 bases. From germline, CDR1 is LNHDA and CDR2 SQIVND (reference sequence). The full variable domain, with the rest looked up from reference TRBV19 and TRBJ1-2, is DGGITQSPKYLFRKEGQNVTLSCEQNLNHDAMYWYRQDPGQGLRLIYYSQIVNDFQKGDIAEGYSVSREKKESFPLTVTSAQKNPTAFYLCASSTPFSGYTFGSGTRLTVV.

The rearrangement joins TRBV15 to TRBJ1-3, with 7 bases fitting TRBD1. Germline assignment: CDR1 LNHNV and CDR2 YYDKDF (reference sequence). The CDR3 has 18 residues. The junction had 8 bases not matched to a gene; V was cut back by 0 bases and J by 0 bases. CDR3: CATSRELTGSSSGNTIYF. CDR3 DNA sequence: TGTGCCACCAGCAGAGAATTGACAGGGAGCAGCTCTGGAAACACCATATATTTT.

Only one count was recorded for this clone. The chain is built from TRBV19 and TRBJ2-7; D might be TRBD2 (5 bases). CDR1 is LNHDA and CDR2 is SQIVND in the germline V gene (reference sequence). Trimming left V 4 bases short and J 3 bases short, with 13 bases between. The CDR3 has 14 residues. The CDR3 is CASSRGLERYEQYF. The DNA of the CDR3 is TGTGCCAGTAGTAGAGGACTCGAGCGCTACGAGCAGTACTTC.